Shown below are 5 T cell receptor beta chains from a single sample sequenced in a study of spatial heterogeneity in lung cancer. Notes on the study in general: The study found that expanded intratumoral alpha and beta TCR counts tracked tumor mutation counts.

These receptors are not linked to any known antigen. Time point defined: sample taken at primary tumor resection. Via MiXCR, TCRdb re-called the 5' RACE reads, giving one row per CDR3 protein. The data contain roughly 3,000 distinct CDR3 sequences, under 10% of them singletons. The sample was lung tumor tissue, taken at surgery. The receptors were sampled from a female donor with early-stage non-small cell lung cancer.

By share of the sample, this clonotype is medium-sized. The chain links TRBV6-5 to TRBJ1-4; tentatively, D is TRBD1 (5 bases). Germline-derived CDR1 and CDR2 are MNHEY and SVGAGI. Trimming pared 6 bases from V and 7 bases from J, leaving 15 bases between. This CDR3 contains 14 residues. For the CDR3, the DNA is TGTGCCAGCAGGGCCGGGACTCGGGGTGAAAAACTGTTTTTT. It is translated as CASRAGTRGEKLFF.

Concerning this clonotype: This sequence may be a read error, since a much larger clone differs from it by one base. This chain links TRBV12-3 or TRBV12-4 with TRBJ1-4; TRBD1 is a possible D gene (5 bases). V gave up 4 bases and J gave up 6 bases, with 12 bases separating them. The CDR3 contains 14 residues. The chain's CDR3 is CASSSTVADEKLFF. CDR3 sequence (DNA): TGTGCCAGCAGTTCGACAGTTGCTGATGAAAAACTGTTTTTT.

This clonotype is deemed medium-sized. The rearrangement joins TRBV5-6 to TRBJ2-7, with 11 positions matching TRBD2. The ends lost 0 bases at V and 0 bases at J; junction bases unmatched: 2. The CDR3 has 16 residues. Germline V gene data show CDR1 as SGHDT and CDR2 as YYEEEE. The CDR3 protein is CASSLGLAGSSYEQYF. In DNA form, the CDR3 reads TGTGCCAGCAGCTTGGGACTAGCGGGGAGCTCCTACGAGCAGTACTTC.

By share, this clonotype ranks as medium-sized. The rearrangement uses TRBV5-1 and TRBJ2-5; D might be TRBD2 (6 bases). V was pared by 5 bases and J by 2 bases, with 10 bases between. The CDR3 runs 13 residues. Germline CDR1 is SGHRS and CDR2 is YFSETQ. As DNA, the CDR3 is TGCGCCAGCAGGGAGGGTCCGCAAGAGACCCAGTACTTC. Its translation: CASREGPQETQYF.

This clonotype was recorded at least ten times. The rearrangement links TRBV29-1 to TRBJ1-2; D gene ambiguous. Deletions cut 1 base from V and 4 bases from J, with 13 bases between. The CDR3 spans 14 residues. The germline gives CDR1 SQVTM, CDR2 ANQGSEA. CDR3 nucleotides: TGCAGCGTTGAAGCCCCCCCGGCCATCTATGGCTACACCTTC. This translates into CSVEAPPAIYGYTF.